Below are 17 T cell receptor beta chains sequenced from a single sample in a study of neurological immune-mediated disorders. TCRdb fed the 5' RACE reads into MiXCR, producing one record per CDR3 protein. This table has roughly 70,000 distinct CDR3 sequences, 4% to 6% appearing once. Sequencing was done on a sample of PBMCs. These receptors all stem from a woman aged 30 to 39 with multiple sclerosis.

In its sample, this clonotype was seen a few times. This chain links TRBV5-1 with TRBJ2-3, with D perhaps matching TRBD2 (5 bases). CDR1 and CDR2 from the germline V gene are SGHRS and YFSETQ. The V gene lost 4 bases and the J gene lost 0 bases, with 9 bases spanning the gap. This CDR3 comprises 14 residues. CDR3 region: CASSEAVSTDTQYF. The DNA of the CDR3 is TGCGCCAGCAGCGAAGCGGTTAGCACAGATACGCAGTATTTT.

The sample holds a few counts of this clonotype. V usage is TRBV15 and J usage is TRBJ2-1, with TRBD2 identical over 7 bases. The trim removed 6 bases at V and 1 base at J, leaving 12 bases unmatched. Germline CDR1 reads LNHNV; CDR2 reads YYDKDF (reference sequence). This CDR3 comprises 17 residues. The CDR3 is CATSLVGGIISYNEQFF. CDR3 nucleotide sequence: TGTGCCACCAGTTTGGTCGGGGGGATAATATCCTACAATGAGCAGTTCTTC.

The chain joins TRBV10-1 to TRBJ1-5; the D is unclear. Germline V CDR1 and CDR2: WNHNN, SYGVQD (reference sequence). This CDR3 contains 14 residues. V lost 9 bases and J 0 bases, leaving 12 bases between the germline ends. The CDR3 DNA is TGCGCCAGGGTCGAGGAGTATAGCAATCAGCCCCAGCATTTT. Translated: CARVEEYSNQPQHF.

On this clonotype itself: At one boundary the junction diverges from the germline segment, which might be a read error. The chain links TRBV5-1 to TRBJ2-3, with 10 positions matching TRBD2. This CDR3 has 12 residues. CDR1 and CDR2 (germline): SGHRS, YFSETQ. The CDR3 reads CASSPGAGGPRF. The DNA for the CDR3 is TGCGCCAGCAGCCCTGGAGCGGGGGGGCCGAGATTT.

This clonotype was picked up many times. Sequence at one end of the junction differs from germline and may be a read error. The V gene is TRBV20-1, the J gene TRBJ1-5; TRBD1 might be the D (6 bases). The germline gives CDR1 DFQATT, CDR2 SNEGSKA (reference sequence). The CDR3 is 14 residues long. The CDR3 protein is CSASRQDSNQPQNF. CDR3 DNA sequence: TGCAGTGCTAGTAGACAGGATAGCAATCAGCCCCAGAATTTT.

This clonotype was picked up many times. The rearrangement links TRBV5-1 to TRBJ2-2; a possible D gene is TRBD1 (5 bases). The CDR3 length is 14 residues. V dropped 1 base and J dropped 5 bases, with 9 bases sitting between them. In germline, CDR1 is SGHRS, CDR2 YFSETQ. CDR3: CASSLPDRTGELFF. Here the CDR3 DNA reads TGCGCCAGCAGCTTGCCCGACAGAACCGGGGAGCTGTTTTTT.

This clonotype was seen ten or more times. V usage is TRBV18 and J usage is TRBJ2-1; 9 bases align to TRBD1. In germline, CDR1 is KGHSH, CDR2 LQKENI. The V segment lost 2 bases and the J segment 6 bases; nucleotides outside the gene matches: 5. The CDR3 runs to 15 residues. CDR3 region: CASSPRDRVPNEQFF. CDR3 coding DNA: TGTGCCAGCTCACCAAGGGACAGGGTCCCCAATGAGCAGTTCTTC.

The rearrangement links TRBV2 to TRBJ1-2; 7 bases map to TRBD1. Trimming cost V 1 base and J 7 bases; bases outside gene matches: 3. Germline V gene data show CDR1 as SNHLY and CDR2 as FYNNEI. This CDR3 comprises 13 residues. Here the CDR3 reads CASSEEGAGGYTF. The CDR3 DNA follows: TGTGCCAGCAGTGAAGAGGGGGCGGGTGGCTACACCTTC.

The gene calls are TRBV5-7 and TRBJ1-5; 7 bases fit TRBD1. TRBV5-7 is marked as an open reading frame, function uncertain. This CDR3 comprises 17 residues. The ends lost 2 bases at V and 6 bases at J; junction bases unmatched: 14. For the CDR3, the DNA is TGTGCCAGCAGCTTCACGCCGCTAGGCAGGGGGGCTCAGCCCCAGCATTTT. This gives the protein CASSFTPLGRGAQPQHF.

Many counts were recorded for this clonotype. V is TRBV14 and J is TRBJ1-6; D unresolved. Germline V gene data show CDR1 as SGHDN and CDR2 as FVKESK. The V end lost 8 bases, the J end lost 5 bases, and 10 bases lay between the germline ends. This CDR3 is built from 13 residues. DNA of the CDR3: TGTGCCAGCCGGCTAGTGGATAATTCACCCCTCCACTTT. Protein product: CASRLVDNSPLHF.

The chain couples TRBV5-1 to TRBJ2-7; 7 bases are shared with TRBD1. This CDR3 comprises 17 residues. CDR1 and CDR2 (germline): SGHRS, YFSETQ. The V gene end was trimmed by 3 bases and the J gene end by 0 bases; junction bases not matched to a gene: 12. For the CDR3, the DNA is TGCGCCAGCAGCTCCGGGACAGCAGGTGCCCTCTCCTACGAGCAGTACTTC. Protein: CASSSGTAGALSYEQYF. The complete variable domain, with remaining parts taken from reference TRBV5-1 and TRBJ2-7, reads KAGVTQTPRYLIKTRGQQVTLSCSPISGHRSVSWYQQTPGQGLQFLFEYFSETQRNKGNFPGRFSGRQFSNSRSEMNVSTLELGDSALYLCASSSGTAGALSYEQYFGPGTRLTVT.

This clonotype was detected many times. This chain uses TRBV6-5 with TRBJ1-1, with TRBD1 matching over 9 bases. This CDR3 has 13 residues. V lost 5 bases to trimming and J lost 3 bases; unmatched junction nucleotides: 1. Germline CDR1 is MNHEY and CDR2 is SVGAGI. Written as DNA, the CDR3 is TGTGCCAGCAGTGACAGGGGGGACACTGAAGCTTTCTTT. Protein product: CASSDRGDTEAFF.

This clonotype was seen ten or more times. J is TRBJ2-5 and V is TRBV5-1; weak D call: TRBD1 (6 bases). V lost 0 bases and J 4 bases, leaving 10 bases between the germline ends. The CDR3 runs 14 residues. Germline CDR1 SGHRS, CDR2 YFSETQ. CDR3 DNA sequence: TGCGCCAGCAGCTTGGCGGGACAAGGAGAGACCCAGTACTTC. This gives the protein CASSLAGQGETQYF.

This clonotype came up many times. V gene TRBV5-1 combines with J gene TRBJ1-6, with D unclear. The CDR3 is 13 residues long. CDR1 and CDR2 (germline): SGHRS, YFSETQ. V was trimmed by 0 bases and J by 9 bases, leaving 7 bases between them. The CDR3 region is CASSLAEVSPLHF. The CDR3, as DNA: TGCGCCAGCAGCTTGGCCGAAGTTTCACCCCTCCACTTT.

This clonotype has ten or more counts. V and J are TRBV5-1 and TRBJ2-3, with 10 bases aligning to TRBD2. With V trimmed by 1 base and J by 4 bases, 3 bases remained unmatched. CDR1 and CDR2 (germline): SGHRS, YFSETQ. The CDR3 has 15 residues. CDR3 loop: CASSLSAGGPDTQYF. The CDR3 nucleotides are TGCGCCAGCAGCTTGTCAGCGGGGGGGCCAGATACGCAGTATTTT.

This clonotype was seen at least ten times. This chain connects TRBV10-3 to TRBJ1-3; 7 bases align to TRBD1. V trimming: 3 bases; J trimming: 4 bases; junction bases outside the gene matches: 6. CDR1 is ENHRY, CDR2 SYGVKD, per germline. This CDR3 has 15 amino acids. The CDR3 reads CAISDTGQSGNTIYF. CDR3 DNA: TGTGCCATCAGTGACACGGGACAGTCCGGAAACACCATATATTTT.

This clonotype appeared many times. The J gene is TRBJ1-1, the V gene TRBV27; D is ambiguous. Germline V CDR1 and CDR2: MNHEY, SMNVEV (reference sequence). The CDR3 has 13 amino acids. Trimming took off 3 bases at V and 1 base at J, with 6 bases between the two ends. The CDR3 coding sequence is TGTGCCAGCAGTTTCGGCGGGAACACTGAAGCTTTCTTT. It yields the protein CASSFGGNTEAFF.